A selection of T cell receptor beta chains follows, all from one sample in a study of T cells after yellow fever vaccination. TCRdb fed the 5' RACE reads into MiXCR, producing one record per CDR3 protein. Of approximately 300,000 distinct CDR3 sequences in the sample, around 10% are singletons; the top ten hold less than 3.5%. The material sequenced was CD4+ T cells sorted from PBMCs, taken 45 days after the yellow fever booster vaccination. The receptors stem from a man between 18 and 35 years old who received the YFV17D yellow fever vaccine. CDR3s leave out the opening cysteine and the closing phenylalanine or tryptophan. Size is omitted from some rows. Given values are once, few, many or a class for expanded clones.

TRBV7-3	TRBJ2-1	many	ASSLNPGGIEQF
TRBV10-2	TRBJ2-3	-	ASSDQAQDTQY
TRBV11-2	TRBJ2-2	-	ASSSGRGAGTGELF
TRBV7-3	TRBJ2-2	-	ASSFLPINTGELF
TRBV7-9	TRBJ1-4	few	ASSFEGAGGNEKLF
TRBV10-3	TRBJ2-5	-	AISESALAAPQETQY
TRBV7-2	TRBJ2-2	-	ASSFGQTLNTGELF
TRBV27	TRBJ1-2	-	ASSLRGQLYGYT
TRBV5-5	TRBJ1-2	-	ASSLGVWGFYGYT
TRBV20-1	TRBJ2-6	-	SAFTGLGSGANVLT
TRBV6-6	TRBJ2-3	-	ASSSWTGGVSTDTQY
TRBV5-1	TRBJ1-4	few	ASSPGQGAANEKLF
TRBV20-1	TRBJ2-5	few	SAQTGEETQY
TRBV6-2/TRBV6-3	TRBJ2-5	few	ASSYVSLGTQY
TRBV5-6	TRBJ1-1	few	ASSAGRYTEAF
TRBV3-1	TRBJ2-6	-	ASSQGAGSRPGANVLT
TRBV28	TRBJ2-2	-	ASSFGGNTGELF
TRBV18	TRBJ1-6	few	ASSPDRSPSPLH
TRBV10-3	TRBJ2-3	few	AIEITGTDTQY
TRBV4-2	TRBJ1-1	-	ASSRGTAKKPIAEAF
TRBV7-8	TRBJ2-2	few	ASSSGGANTGELF
TRBV5-4	TRBJ2-7	-	ASSWDRSGNEQY
TRBV7-6	TRBJ2-5	-	ASSSRHPETQY
TRBV7-9	TRBJ1-3	-	ASSLPPGSGNTIY
TRBV27	TRBJ1-1	-	ASRPRRGVNTEAF
TRBV7-2	TRBJ2-2	few	ASSLARQTGELF
TRBV20-1	TRBJ1-1	many	SARPIPGHPMNTEAF
TRBV7-9	TRBJ1-1	-	ASSASLTGRLNTEAF
TRBV6-5	TRBJ2-3	few	ASSPWDRGTDTQY
TRBV20-1	TRBJ2-1	-	SGKNYNEQF
TRBV20-1	TRBJ1-5	-	SARQVSPNQPQH
TRBV19	TRBJ1-2	-	ASSTGRQGFHGYT
TRBV25-1	TRBJ2-3	few	ASTPPGADTQY
TRBV20-1	TRBJ1-2	-	SGTDDYGYT
TRBV7-2	TRBJ2-7	once	ASSRDTYEQY
TRBV9	TRBJ1-5	-	ASSVGGSQPQH
TRBV6-5	TRBJ2-2	-	ASQERAVGELF
TRBV24-1	TRBJ2-3	few	ATSDLEGGTDTQY
TRBV7-2	TRBJ2-5	-	ASTRWGAEETQY
TRBV7-2	TRBJ2-1	few	ASSARGTAGNYNEQF
TRBV7-2	TRBJ2-1	-	ASSPQTSTYNEQF
TRBV6-6	TRBJ1-4	few	ASEDSTNEKLF
TRBV7-3	TRBJ2-6	-	ASSLFPGRNVLT
TRBV28	TRBJ2-5	few	ACRGAGGAKTQY
TRBV7-2	TRBJ1-6	few	ASSLGGPYNSPLH
TRBV6-6	TRBJ1-5	few	ASSTGDRGHQPQH
TRBV7-2	TRBJ1-2	-	ARKTAYGYT
TRBV5-1	TRBJ2-1	-	ASSWDWADEQF
TRBV2	TRBJ1-5	-	ASSLVDYSNQPQH
TRBV6-5	TRBJ2-5	-	ASRSPGGETQY
TRBV18	TRBJ1-2	-	ASSPTGSSYYGYT
TRBV10-3	TRBJ2-3	few	ATTGLATDTQY
TRBV28	TRBJ2-1	few	ANKKVGPYNEQF
TRBV5-4	TRBJ2-2	-	ASTADRASTGELF
TRBV3-1	TRBJ1-2	many	ASSQASGRSGYT
TRBV2	TRBJ2-2	few	ASSAIGGTGELF
TRBV7-3	TRBJ2-2	few	ASSRDRGNTGELF
TRBV29-1	TRBJ2-3	-	SVEDSAVQTDTQY
TRBV5-1	TRBJ2-1	many	ASSKGTGDNEQF